Sequencing of this T cell receptor beta chain was carried out in a study of blood T cells in healthy people across ages. The use of a sample-barcoded 5' primer and a J-beta primer mix characterized a second PCR of 7 to 11 cycles. Each cDNA molecule was tagged by a template-switch adaptor with 12 random nucleotides. Each CDR3 protein gets one entry after TCRdb re-called the 5' RACE reads with MiXCR. The sample lists more than 750,000 distinct CDR3 sequences; about 29% were seen once. Trimming at V came to 4 bases and at J to 7 bases, leaving 5 bases not matched to a gene. Looked up from germline, CDR1 is SGHNT and CDR2 is YENEEA. This CDR3 comprises 15 residues. The sample was also reused in another study, on T cells of mothers and their children. This second study says: It was through the M1S primer of the second PCR that sample barcodes and 2-4 random nucleotides were added.

The receptor was isolated from a middle-aged woman in good health. This chain links TRBV11-3 with TRBJ2-1, with 12 nucleotides matching TRBD2. Sequenced input: blood. CDR3 sequence (DNA): TGTGCCAGCAGCTATGACGGACTAGCGGGGAATGAGCAGTTCTTC. Translation: CASSYDGLAGNEQFF.